Listed below are T cell receptor beta chains from one sample, sequenced in a study of T-cell reconstitution after alpha-beta-depleted transplantation in children. TCRdb passed the PCR reads through MiXCR, listing each CDR3 protein once. The repertoire consists of about 270,000 distinct CDR3 sequences, with approximately 9.6% occurring once and the leading ten covering 10%. The sequencing used PBMCs from the stem cell graft donor, collected from the stem cell graft. The receptors here all came from a human donor who donated a stem cell graft to a child with SCID. Each CDR3 is given with its conserved first and last residue. Fields, in order: J gene, clone size, V gene, D gene, CDR3 DNA, CDR3 protein. The D gene is left open where the match is weak. Some rows have no size entry. The others give once, few or many, or a class for an expanded clone.

J gene: TRBJ2-1; clone size: few; V gene: TRBV6-2/TRBV6-3; D gene: .; CDR3 DNA: TGTGCCAGCAGCCCAAAAAGCGGGCGCTACAATGAGCAGTTCTTC; CDR3 protein: CASSPKSGRYNEQFF
J gene: TRBJ2-1; clone size: .; V gene: TRBV7-9; D gene: TRBD1; CDR3 DNA: TGTGCCAGCAGCGGGACAGGGGGCAGGAGCTCCTACAATGAGCAGTTCTTC; CDR3 protein: CASSGTGGRSSYNEQFF
J gene: TRBJ2-7; clone size: many; V gene: TRBV10-3; D gene: .; CDR3 DNA: TGTGCCATCAAGGGCCCCTTGGACTACGAGCAGTACTTC; CDR3 protein: CAIKGPLDYEQYF
J gene: TRBJ2-3; clone size: .; V gene: TRBV14; D gene: .; CDR3 DNA: TGTGCCAGCAGCCCTTTTGAGGGGGGGCCCCTCCAAGATACGCAGTATTTT; CDR3 protein: CASSPFEGGPLQDTQYF
J gene: TRBJ1-4; clone size: .; V gene: TRBV5-1; D gene: TRBD1; CDR3 DNA: TGCGCCAGCAGCCCCTCGACAGGGACCTTCTTTGAAAAACTGTTTTTT; CDR3 protein: CASSPSTGTFFEKLFF
J gene: TRBJ2-2; clone size: .; V gene: TRBV27; D gene: .; CDR3 DNA: TGTGCCAGCAGTTCGGACGGAGGGGGGACCGGGGAGCTGTTTTTT; CDR3 protein: CASSSDGGGTGELFF
J gene: TRBJ1-1; clone size: many; V gene: TRBV5-1; D gene: .; CDR3 DNA: TGCGCCAGCAGCTTGCCCGGAGGCACTGAAGCTTTCTTT; CDR3 protein: CASSLPGGTEAFF
J gene: TRBJ2-2; clone size: .; V gene: TRBV7-8; D gene: TRBD2; CDR3 DNA: TGTGCCAGCAGCTTAGCCCAACTAGCGGCCGGGGAGCTGTTTTTT; CDR3 protein: CASSLAQLAAGELFF
J gene: TRBJ2-1; clone size: .; V gene: TRBV4-2; D gene: .; CDR3 DNA: TGTGCCAGCAGCCAAGTAGATCGTCTTAGCTCCTACAATGAGCAGTTCTTC; CDR3 protein: CASSQVDRLSSYNEQFF
J gene: TRBJ2-7; clone size: .; V gene: TRBV6-1; D gene: .; CDR3 DNA: TGTGCCAGCAGCCGATCCCGGACAGCCGAGTCCTACGAGCAGTACTTC; CDR3 protein: CASSRSRTAESYEQYF
J gene: TRBJ2-5; clone size: few; V gene: TRBV2; D gene: TRBD1; CDR3 DNA: TGTGCCAGCCGGGACAGTCGAGAGACCCAGTACTTC; CDR3 protein: CASRDSRETQYF